The 26 T cell receptor beta chains below come from one sample, sequenced in a study of early stage breast cancer tumors. Sequencing was performed with immunoSEQ multiplex PCR; in TCRdb, only in-frame clones are kept and a portion is missing. The table has some 35,000 clones, roughly 70% seen once. The sequenced sample was blood. Receptors originate from a person in their sixties with breast cancer.

The chain employs TRBV7-9 and TRBJ2-3; the D is unclear. The germline V gene encodes CDR1 SEHNR and CDR2 FQNEAQ (reference sequence). This CDR3 contains 17 residues. V lost 5 bases, J lost 0 bases, and 18 bases lay in between. The CDR3 DNA reads as TGTGCCAGCAGCCTCGCTTTAACCATAGCTAGCACAGATACGCAGTATTTT. Translated, it gives CASSLALTIASTDTQYF.

The chain uses TRBV5-8 and TRBJ1-2; TRBD1 matches at 9 bases. CDR3 size: 15 residues. V was clipped by 7 bases and J by 2 bases; unmatched bases: 9. The germline gives CDR1 SGHTS, CDR2 YDEGEE. CDR3 DNA: TGTGCCAGCCTCTTACAGGGGGCGTCGAACTATGGCTACACCTTC. This translates into CASLLQGASNYGYTF.

V gene TRBV21-1 combines with J gene TRBJ1-2; whether TRBD1, the table's D call, matches the DNA was not checked. TRBV21-1 is a pseudogene segment. This CDR3 is built from 17 residues. The CDR3: CASSNSPGQGASDGYTF. For the CDR3, the DNA is TGTGCCAGCAGCAATTCTCCGGGACAGGGGGCCTCGGATGGCTACACCTTC.

CDR3 DNA sequence: TGTGCCAGCAGTCTCCAAGACACCAATGAAAAACTGTTTTTT. This gives the protein CASSLQDTNEKLFF. J is TRBJ1-4 and V is TRBV25-1; D gene uncertain. This CDR3 is built from 14 residues. V gave up 5 bases and J gave up 5 bases, with 12 bases separating them. Germline lookup yields CDR1 MGHDK and CDR2 SYGVNS.

In its sample, this clone was seen once. The chain carries TRBV6-6 and TRBJ1-4; D uncertain. The V gene's germline CDR1 is MNHNY and CDR2 SVGAGI (reference sequence). The CDR3 extends over 14 amino acids. Trimming left V 6 bases short and J 8 bases short, with 16 bases between. The CDR3 loop is CASSPTGNREKLFF. DNA of the CDR3: TGTGCCAGCAGCCCGACGGGTAATCGGGAAAAACTGTTTTTT.

This sequence joins TRBV4-1 and TRBJ1-4; D is possibly TRBD1 (5 bases). V lost 1 base and J lost 2, with 11 bases in between. This CDR3 is 16 amino acids long. CDR1 and CDR2 from the germline V gene are MGHRA and YSYEKL. DNA for the CDR3: TGCGCCAGCAGCCAAGGGGCGGGACGTACTAATGAAAAACTGTTTTTT. This codes for CASSQGAGRTNEKLFF.

This clone was recorded a few times. CDR3 residues: CATSPLVRTYSSYNEQFF. The CDR3 DNA sequence: TGTGCCACCAGCCCGTTGGTTCGAACATATAGCTCCTACAATGAGCAGTTCTTC. The rearrangement joins TRBV15 to TRBJ2-1, with D unresolved. The germline V and J ends were trimmed by 5 bases and 0 bases, with 20 bases remaining between them. CDR3 size: 18 residues. Germline CDR1 reads LNHNV; CDR2 reads YYDKDF (reference sequence).

This clone was detected once. The chain is built from TRBV6-1 and TRBJ2-2; a weak D match, TRBD1 (5 bases). The CDR3 covers 14 residues. V dropped 3 bases and J dropped 5 bases, with 10 bases sitting between them. Germline V gene data show CDR1 as MNHNS and CDR2 as SASEGT. The CDR3 here is CASSEIRGTGELFF. The CDR3 coding sequence is TGTGCCAGCAGTGAGATAAGGGGAACCGGGGAGCTGTTTTTT.

This clone was observed a single time. The chain couples TRBV5-8 to TRBJ2-1; D unresolved. The germline gives CDR1 SGHTS, CDR2 YDEGEE. V lost 3 bases to trimming and J lost 0 bases, with 10 bases between them. The CDR3 contains 15 residues. DNA for the CDR3: TGTGCCAGCAGCTCCGGGCGTGTCTCCTACAATGAGCAGTTCTTC. Amino acids: CASSSGRVSYNEQFF. Complete variable domain (other parts from reference TRBV5-8 and TRBJ2-1): EAGVTQSPTHLIKTRGQQATLRCSPISGHTSVYWYQQALGLGLQFLLWYDEGEERNRGNFPPRFSGRQFPNYSSELNVNALELEDSALYLCASSSGRVSYNEQFFGPGTRLTVL.

The chain employs TRBV6-1 and TRBJ2-2; D may correspond to TRBD1 or TRBD2 (5 bases each). The CDR3 has 14 residues. Germline CDR1 and CDR2: MNHNS and SASEGT. The germline V and J ends were trimmed by 7 bases and 1 base, with 10 bases remaining between them. CDR3 loop: CASKGRQNTGELFF. The CDR3 DNA reads as TGTGCCAGCAAGGGACGGCAGAACACCGGGGAGCTGTTTTTT.

This clone was seen a few times. V and J are TRBV29-1 and TRBJ2-2; D call uncertain. V lost 6 bases and J 5 bases, leaving 13 bases between the germline ends. Germline lookup yields CDR1 SQVTM and CDR2 ANQGSEA. This CDR3 is 13 amino acids long. The CDR3 region has the DNA TGCAGCGTCCTCGTTACAGTTACCGGGGAGCTGTTTTTT. Protein sequence: CSVLVTVTGELFF.

This chain links TRBV6-1 with TRBJ1-1, with a tentative D call TRBD1 (5 bases). The length of the CDR3 is 14 residues. From germline, CDR1 is MNHNS and CDR2 SASEGT. V lost 10 bases, J lost 6 bases, and 21 bases lay in between. The CDR3 nucleotides read TGTGCCATTCTGAAGGGGTGGGGAGCGGCTGAAGCTTTCTTT. Amino acid sequence: CAILKGWGAAEAFF.

This clone was seen once. This chain joins TRBV5-4 and TRBJ2-1, with D tentatively TRBD2 (6 bases). V was cut by 0 bases and J by 8 bases, with 12 bases left in between. From germline, CDR1 is SGHNT and CDR2 YYREEE (reference sequence). CDR3 size: 14 residues. The CDR3 region is CASSLGGAGHEQFF. The CDR3 bases are TGTGCCAGCAGCTTGGGCGGGGCGGGACATGAGCAGTTCTTC.

The V and J genes are TRBV29-1 and TRBJ2-7; D may be TRBD2 (6 bases). Trimming cost V 5 bases and J 5 bases, with 10 bases left between them. Per germline, CDR1 SQVTM and CDR2 ANQGSEA. The CDR3 consists of 11 residues. The CDR3 is CSVPRGNEQYF. Written as DNA, the CDR3 is TGCAGCGTTCCACGGGGGAACGAGCAGTACTTC.

The CDR3 reads CASSLHSGNQPQHF. CDR3 sequence (DNA): TGCGCCAGCAGCCTCCATTCGGGGAATCAGCCCCAGCATTTT. This sequence joins TRBV4-1 and TRBJ1-5; no firm D call. CDR3 length: 14 amino acids. With 4 bases removed from V and 4 bases from J, the gap between germline ends came to 11 bases. Germline lookup yields CDR1 MGHRA and CDR2 YSYEKL.

The rearrangement uses TRBV9 and TRBJ1-2; a possible D gene is TRBD1 (5 bases). V was clipped by 3 bases and J by 4 bases, with 19 bases between them. This CDR3 comprises 16 residues. Germline V gene sequence: CDR1 SGDLS, CDR2 YYNGEE. DNA for the CDR3: TGTGCCAGCAGCGACCGCGGGGCCGGGTGGGGCTATGGCTACACCTTC. Translation gives CASSDRGAGWGYGYTF.

The chain joins TRBV30 to TRBJ1-3; D call uncertain. CDR3 length: 13 residues. Germline-derived CDR1 and CDR2 are GTSNPN and SVGIG (reference sequence). Trimming stripped 2 bases from V and 2 bases from J, with 7 bases between. CDR3 sequence reads: CAWSKGTGNTIYF. The DNA for the CDR3 is TGTGCCTGGAGTAAAGGGACTGGAAACACCATATATTTT.

The rearrangement uses TRBV11-2 and TRBJ2-7, with D maybe TRBD2 (5 bases). Germline V gene data show CDR1 as SGHAT and CDR2 as FQNNGV. This CDR3 contains 15 residues. V gave up 4 bases and J gave up 2 bases, with 15 bases separating them. Here the CDR3 DNA reads TGTGCCAGCAGCTCGACCCTCGGACTGGCCTACGAGCAGTACTTC. Its protein product is CASSSTLGLAYEQYF.

The chain has TRBV15 and TRBJ2-5; 7 bases map to TRBD2. The V and J ends lost 5 bases and 2 bases, in that order; junction bases with no gene match: 5. Germline V CDR1 and CDR2: LNHNV, YYDKDF (reference sequence). CDR3 length equals 14 residues. The CDR3 here is CATSYRRGQETQYF. The CDR3 region has the DNA TGTGCCACCAGCTATCGGCGGGGGCAAGAGACCCAGTACTTC.

This clone was recorded a few times. The V gene is TRBV21-1, the J gene TRBJ1-1. TRBV21-1 is shown as a pseudogene. The CDR3 is made up of 14 amino acids. CDR3 bases: TGTGCCAGCAGCAAATTGGAGTTTAACACTGAAGCTTTCTTT. Translated, it gives CASSKLEFNTEAFF.

This chain links TRBV5-1 with TRBJ1-2, with D perhaps matching TRBD1 (5 bases). The CDR3 covers 14 residues. Germline V gene sequence: CDR1 SGHRS, CDR2 YFSETQ. V lost 2 bases and J 2 bases, leaving 10 bases between the germline ends. The CDR3 sequence is CASSFGDSNYGYTF. CDR3 bases: TGCGCCAGCAGCTTCGGCGACAGCAACTATGGCTACACCTTC. Using reference TRBV5-1 and TRBJ1-2 for the parts outside the CDR3, the full variable domain is KAGVTQTPRYLIKTRGQQVTLSCSPISGHRSVSWYQQTPGQGLQFLFEYFSETQRNKGNFPGRFSGRQFSNSRSEMNVSTLELGDSALYLCASSFGDSNYGYTFGSGTRLTVV.

The chain carries TRBV2 and TRBJ2-7; 10 bases match TRBD1. Germline-derived CDR1 and CDR2 are SNHLY and FYNNEI. CDR3 length: 14 amino acids. Trimming removed 6 bases from V and 6 bases from J; junction bases left unmatched: 8. The CDR3 DNA is TGTGCCAGCAGGCTCGGACAGGGGGTACGCGAGCAGTACTTC. Its translation is CASRLGQGVREQYF.

The chain uses TRBV6-5 and TRBJ1-6; no firm D call. Germline assignment: CDR1 MNHEY and CDR2 SVGAGI. This CDR3 region has 13 residues. V lost 5 bases and J 13 bases, leaving 15 bases between the germline ends. CDR3 DNA sequence: TGTGCCAGCAGTAGTCGGACGGACTGGCCCCTCCACTTT. The encoded protein is CASSSRTDWPLHF.

The chain recombines TRBV5-5 with TRBJ1-5; 7 positions agree with TRBD1. The J segment lost 5 bases and the V segment lost 6 bases, leaving 14 bases of the junction unmatched. Germline lookup yields CDR1 SGHKS and CDR2 YYEKEE (reference sequence). The CDR3 has 16 amino acids. The chain's CDR3 is CASTKPLGQSDQPQHF. The CDR3 DNA is TGTGCCAGCACCAAACCTCTGGGACAGAGCGATCAGCCCCAGCATTTT.

This sequence joins TRBV5-5 and TRBJ2-3; unclear D gene. The CDR3 runs 13 residues. V was shortened by 0 bases and J by 4 bases, with 6 bases between the two germline ends. The germline V gene has CDR1 SGHKS and CDR2 YYEKEE (reference sequence). CDR3 sequence (DNA): TGTGCCAGCAGCTTGGCGGCCCCAGATACGCAGTATTTT. Its translation: CASSLAAPDTQYF.

V and J are TRBV14 and TRBJ2-3, with TRBD2 identical over 9 bases. This CDR3 has 14 amino acids. Germline V CDR1 and CDR2: SGHDN, FVKESK. The V segment lost 5 bases and the J segment 4 bases; nucleotides outside the gene matches: 4. The DNA of the CDR3 is TGTGCCAGCAGCAGGACTAGCGTCGCAGATACGCAGTATTTT. This codes for CASSRTSVADTQYF.